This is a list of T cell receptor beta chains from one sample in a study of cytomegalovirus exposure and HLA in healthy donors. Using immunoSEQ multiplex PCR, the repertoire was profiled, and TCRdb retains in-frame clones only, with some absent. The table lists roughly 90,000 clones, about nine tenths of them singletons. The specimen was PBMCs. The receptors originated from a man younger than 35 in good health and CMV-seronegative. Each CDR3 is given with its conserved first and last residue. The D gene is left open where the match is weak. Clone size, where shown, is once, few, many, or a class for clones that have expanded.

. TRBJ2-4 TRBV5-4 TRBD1 TGTGCCAGCAATCGACAGGGTAGAAACATTCAGTACTTC CASNRQGRNIQYF
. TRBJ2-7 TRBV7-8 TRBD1 TGTGCCAGCAGCTTCCGTACAGGGGCATACGAGCAGTACTTC CASSFRTGAYEQYF
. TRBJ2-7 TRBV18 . TGTGCCAGTTCCCGGGACTCGGCCTACGAGCAGTACTTC CASSRDSAYEQYF
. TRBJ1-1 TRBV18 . TGTGCCAGCTCATCGGACAGCCAAATCATCCGCACTGAAGCTTTCTTT CASSSDSQIIRTEAFF
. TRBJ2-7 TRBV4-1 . TGCGCCAGCAGCCAAGGACTAGGCCCAGACGAGCAGTACTTC CASSQGLGPDEQYF
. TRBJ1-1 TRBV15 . TGTGCCACCAGCAGCCCACCCCGGGGGAACACTGAAGCTTTCTTT CATSSPPRGNTEAFF
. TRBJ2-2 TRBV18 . TGTGCCAGCTCACCCCTAGCGAGTCTGGACTACCTGAACACCGGGGAGCTGTTTTTT CASSPLASLDYLNTGELFF
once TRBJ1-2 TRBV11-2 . TGTGCCAGCAGCTTGAGCAGGAACTATGGCTACACCTTC CASSLSRNYGYTF
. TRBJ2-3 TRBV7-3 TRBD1 TGTGCCAGCAGCCGACAGGGTGGAAGCACAGATACGCAGTATTTT CASSRQGGSTDTQYF
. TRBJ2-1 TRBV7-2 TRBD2 TGTGCCAGCAGCTATAGCGGGAGGGCCTACAATGAGCAGTTCTTC CASSYSGRAYNEQFF
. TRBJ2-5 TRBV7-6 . TGTGCCAGCAGCATCTCTGGGGCCCTAGAGACCCAGTACTTC CASSISGALETQYF
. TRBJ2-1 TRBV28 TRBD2 TGTGCCAGCAGGCGGGTTCGGGCTAGCGGGATTGTTGAGCAGTTCTTC CASRRVRASGIVEQFF
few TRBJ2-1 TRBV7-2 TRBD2 TGTGCCAGCAGCCCACCGGGACTAGCGGGCAATGAGCAGTTCTTC CASSPPGLAGNEQFF
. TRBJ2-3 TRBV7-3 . TGTGCCAGCAGCTCAAACGGGGACACAGATACGCAGTATTTT CASSSNGDTDTQYF
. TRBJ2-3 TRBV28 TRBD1 TGTGCGTGCAGGGGGCGCAGGGGTCCTAGCACAGATACGCAGTATTTT CACRGRRGPSTDTQYF
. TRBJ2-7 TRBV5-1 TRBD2 TGCGCCAGCAGCTACCACGCTAGCGGGGGCTACGAGCAGTACTTC CASSYHASGGYEQYF
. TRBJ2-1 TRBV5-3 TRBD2 TGTGCCAGAAGCTTGGTTGTACTAGCGGGAGGTTCATCCTACAATGAGCAGTTCTTC CARSLVVLAGGSSYNEQFF
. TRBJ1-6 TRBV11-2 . TGTGCCAGCAGCTTGTACTTCTCCTATAATTCACCCCTCCACTTT CASSLYFSYNSPLHF
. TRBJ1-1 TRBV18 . TGTGCCAGTCATCAGGGGAACACTGAAGCTTTCTTT CASHQGNTEAFF
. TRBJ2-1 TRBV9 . TGTGCCAGCAGCGTATGGGGCGACAGTAACAATGAGCAGTTCTTC CASSVWGDSNNEQFF
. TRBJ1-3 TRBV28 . TGTGCCAGCAGTTTTCCCCGTAACATTGGAAACACCATATATTTT CASSFPRNIGNTIYF
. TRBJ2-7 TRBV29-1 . TGCAGCGTTACACAGGGAGTCTACGAGCAGTACTTC CSVTQGVYEQYF
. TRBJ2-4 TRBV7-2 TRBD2 TGTGCCAGCAGCTTAGCGACTAGCGGGAGGGGCGCCAAAAACATTCAGTACTTC CASSLATSGRGAKNIQYF
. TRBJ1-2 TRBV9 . TGTGCCAGCAGCGGCCAGGCGAACTATGGCTACACCTTC CASSGQANYGYTF
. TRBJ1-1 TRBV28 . TGTGCCAGCAGTCTGTGGACAGAGCTAATGAACACTGAAGCTTTCTTT CASSLWTELMNTEAFF
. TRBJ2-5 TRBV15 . TGTGCCACCAGTCGGTCGCGAGAGACCCAGTACTTC CATSRSRETQYF
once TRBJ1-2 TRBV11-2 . TGTGCCAGCAGCATTACCTCGGGACACCTATATGGCTACACCTTC CASSITSGHLYGYTF
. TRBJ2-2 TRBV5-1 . TGCGCCAGCAGCCACAACAGGGCGGGAGTGGGGGAGCTGTTTTTT CASSHNRAGVGELFF
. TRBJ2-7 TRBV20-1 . TGCAGTGCTAGAGGAATAGCTGACTACTTC CSARGIADYF
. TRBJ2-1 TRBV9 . TGTGCCAGCACCGAGAGAGGGTACAATGAGCAGTTCTTC CASTERGYNEQFF
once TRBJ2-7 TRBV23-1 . TGCGCCAGCAGTCAATCACGGGGTCCCGGGAACGAGCAGTACTTC CASSQSRGPGNEQYF
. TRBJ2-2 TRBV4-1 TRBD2 TGCGCCAGCAGCCAAGGTGCGGGAGTCAACACCGGGGAGCTGTTTTTT CASSQGAGVNTGELFF
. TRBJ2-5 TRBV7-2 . TGTGCCAGCAGCCCGGGGGGAACAGGGTCGAGGGAGCAGTACTTC CASSPGGTGSREQYF
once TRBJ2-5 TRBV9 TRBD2 TGTGCCAGCAGCGTAGGAATAGCGGGAAAAGAGACCCAGTACTTC CASSVGIAGKETQYF
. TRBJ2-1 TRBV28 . TGTGCCAGCAGCCCGGCAAGCGGTCGGATTAATGAGCAGTTCTTC CASSPASGRINEQFF
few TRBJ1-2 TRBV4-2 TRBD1 TGTGCCAGCAGCCAAATTGACAGGGGGGAGTATGGCTACACCTTC CASSQIDRGEYGYTF
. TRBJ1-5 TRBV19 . TGTGCCAGTAGTACCTCGGGGGGGGAGAATCAGCCCCAGCATTTT CASSTSGGENQPQHF
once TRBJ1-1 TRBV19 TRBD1 TGTGCCAGTAGGCAACAGGGGGCCGCTGAAGCTTTCTTT CASRQQGAAEAFF
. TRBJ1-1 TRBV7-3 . TGTGCCAGCAGCTTAACTCAGGTCACTGAAGCTTTCTTT CASSLTQVTEAFF
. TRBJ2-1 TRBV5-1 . TGCGCCAGCAGCTTGGTGACGGGAGGGGGCCATGAGCAGTTCTTC CASSLVTGGGHEQFF
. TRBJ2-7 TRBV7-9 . TGTGCCAGCAGCAACCGTCGCGAGCAGTACTTC CASSNRREQYF
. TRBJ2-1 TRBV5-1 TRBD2 TGCGCCAGCAGCTCCGGACTAGCCCTCTACAATGAGCAGTTCTTC CASSSGLALYNEQFF
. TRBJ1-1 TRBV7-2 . TGTGCCAGCAGCTTACAGGGAAGGTTGGGGAACACTGAAGCTTTCTTT CASSLQGRLGNTEAFF
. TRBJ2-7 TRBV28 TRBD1 TGTGCCAGCAGTCCCGGGACAGGGGTGATGGACGAGCAGTACTTC CASSPGTGVMDEQYF
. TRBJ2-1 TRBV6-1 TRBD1 TGTGCCAGCAGTGAAAGAGCAGGGGGCGGAGGCAATGAGCAGTTCTTC CASSERAGGGGNEQFF
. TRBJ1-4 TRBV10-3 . TGTGCCATCAGGAATGGGGCCGGACCGACGGAAAAACTGTTTTTT CAIRNGAGPTEKLFF
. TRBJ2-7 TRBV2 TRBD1 TGTGCCAGCAGTGGCTCAGGGGGCTCTAGCTACGAGCAGTACTTC CASSGSGGSSYEQYF
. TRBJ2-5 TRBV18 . TGTGCCAGCTCACTTGGACTCCAAGAGACCCAGTACTTC CASSLGLQETQYF
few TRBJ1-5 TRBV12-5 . TGTGCTAGTGCCCTTAATAGCAATCAGCCCCAGCATTTT CASALNSNQPQHF
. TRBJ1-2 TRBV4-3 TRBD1 TGCGCCAGCAGCCAGGACAGGGCGCCGTTGGGCTATGGCTACACCTTC CASSQDRAPLGYGYTF
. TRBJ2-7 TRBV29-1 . TGCAGGTACTACGAGCAGTACTTC CRYYEQYF
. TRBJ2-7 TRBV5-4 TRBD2 TGTGCCGTACGACCGTTAGCGGGAGGAAGCTCCTACGAGCAGTACTTC CAVRPLAGGSSYEQYF
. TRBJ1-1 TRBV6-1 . TGTGCCAGCAGTGAAGAACAGAAGAACACTGAAGCTTTCTTT CASSEEQKNTEAFF
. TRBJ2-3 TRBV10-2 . TGCGCCAGCAGTCCCCGGGACTCCCAACCACCAGATACGCAGTATTTT CASSPRDSQPPDTQYF